Reported below is one TCR beta chain. Its antigen is currently unknown. These data are taken from a study of CD8+ T cells in alopecia areata. In the study overall: After 6 to 18 months of tofacitinib, follow-up continued 6 months off drug.

RNA was extracted and reverse transcribed into cDNA as the sequencing template. Produced via immunoSEQ multiplex PCR; TCRdb's table is partial and in-frame only. Of 200,000 to 250,000 clones in the sample, 55% to 70% were seen once. Findings of the study overall: Scalp clonality dropped significantly under tofacitinib, as did expanded CD8+ top-100 clones. TCR sharing across patients was less clear than in mice, possibly HLA-related. Many expanded lesional clones persisted during tofacitinib (in both scalp and blood).

Treatment defined: oral pan-JAK inhibitor, 5-10 mg twice daily. This specimen was CD4+ T cells sorted from blood, taken at week 4, from a patient treated with tofacitinib. This receptor was taken from a human donor with alopecia areata.

The DNA for the CDR3 is TGTGCCAGCAGCTCCAGCGAAGGGACCCAGTACTTC. Amino acids: CASSSSEGTQYF. This chain uses TRBV7-8 with TRBJ2-5; no firm D call. This CDR3 has 12 residues. Trimming removed 4 bases at V and 7 bases at J, with 10 bases between. Germline-derived CDR1 and CDR2 are SGHVS and FQNEAQ.